This passage covers 16 T cell receptor beta chains from one sample sequenced in a study of cytomegalovirus exposure and HLA in healthy donors (dated by TCRdb to 2016 to 2017). The library was generated by the immunoSEQ multiplex PCR assay. A mixture of 60 forward primers for TCR Vbeta segments and 13 reverse primers for TCR Jbeta segments was used in the multiplex PCR. The source is immuneACCESS, and TCRdb retained only in-frame sequences with V and J called. Part of the clones is not carried over; for the studies checked, unresolved V genes explain less than half of this, and the remainder is unexplained. Within this sample are approximately 190,000 clones, with 65% to 85% of them counted one time only. The top ten clonotypes cover around 3.9% of the sample. Sequenced sample: PBMCs. Every receptor here comes from a man in his forties or fifties in good health and CMV-seronegative.

The CDR3 sequence: CASSLGPGLRMNTEAFF. In nucleotides, the CDR3 is TGTGCCAGCAGCTTAGGTCCGGGACTTCGAATGAACACTGAAGCTTTCTTT. The V call is TRBV7-9, the J call TRBJ1-1, with D perhaps matching TRBD1 (5 bases). Germline loops: CDR1 SEHNR, CDR2 FQNEAQ (reference sequence). This CDR3 is 17 amino acids long. Trimming pared 1 base from V and 0 bases from J, leaving 15 bases between. Supplemented by reference TRBV7-9 and TRBJ1-1, the full variable domain reads DTGVSQNPRHKITKRGQNVTFRCDPISEHNRLYWYRQTLGQGPEFLTYFQNEAQLEKSRLLSDRFSAERPKGSFSTLEIQRTEQGDSAMYLCASSLGPGLRMNTEAFFGQGTRLTVV.

V and J are TRBV12-5 and TRBJ2-1, with TRBD2 matching 13 bases. V dropped 1 base and J dropped 0; count of bases not matched to a gene: 9. This CDR3 spans 20 amino acids. Germline CDR1 LGHNT, CDR2 FRNRAP. CDR3 coding DNA: TGTGCTAGTGGTTTGGCGATGACTAGCGGGGGGCCTAGCTCCTACAATGAGCAGTTCTTC. It translates to CASGLAMTSGGPSSYNEQFF.

The chain uses TRBV7-3 and TRBJ2-1; 9 bases align to TRBD1. Looked up from germline, CDR1 is SGHTA and CDR2 is FQGTGA. This CDR3 contains 15 residues. V trimming: 5 bases; J trimming: 4 bases; junction bases outside the gene matches: 6. The CDR3 DNA reads as TGTGCCAGCAGCCTGGGACAGGGCCAGTACAATGAGCAGTTCTTC. Translated: CASSLGQGQYNEQFF.

The V call is TRBV6-1, the J call TRBJ1-1; a weak D match, TRBD1 (6 bases). The CDR3 is 13 amino acids. From germline, CDR1 is MNHNS and CDR2 SASEGT. V was shortened by 6 bases and J by 3 bases, with 11 bases between the two germline ends. The CDR3 DNA follows: TGTGCCAGCAGAGTAAAGGGGGACACTGAAGCTTTCTTT. This codes for CASRVKGDTEAFF.

The J gene is TRBJ1-2, the V gene TRBV19; 7 nucleotides match TRBD1. The CDR3 totals 16 residues. Germline loops: CDR1 LNHDA, CDR2 SQIVND (reference sequence). V trimming: 0 bases; J trimming: 4 bases; junction bases outside the gene matches: 8. CDR3 DNA: TGTGCCAGTAGTATAGACCGGACAGGTTCCCTCTATGGCTACACCTTC. The encoded protein is CASSIDRTGSLYGYTF.

This chain joins TRBV10-1 and TRBJ1-2, with D unresolved. There are 13 residues in the CDR3. Deletions cut 6 bases from V and 4 bases from J, with 12 bases between. CDR1 and CDR2 from the germline V gene are WNHNN and SYGVQD (reference sequence). In DNA form, the CDR3 reads TGCGCCAGCAGCTCCGACATGGGCTATGGCTACACCTTC. It translates to CASSSDMGYGYTF.

J is TRBJ2-1 and V is TRBV25-1; a weak D match, TRBD1 (5 bases). This CDR3 contains 14 residues. In germline, CDR1 is MGHDK, CDR2 SYGVNS. Trimming removed 3 bases at V and 3 bases at J, with 9 bases between. CDR3 sequence (DNA): TGTGCCAGCAGTGACAGGGTATTCTACAATGAGCAGTTCTTC. Translated, it gives CASSDRVFYNEQFF.

The genes are TRBV9 and TRBJ2-3; 8 nucleotides match TRBD2. CDR1 SGDLS and CDR2 YYNGEE come from the germline V gene. The CDR3 spans 15 residues. J gave up 6 bases and V 0 bases, and 6 bases lay outside the gene matches. CDR3 sequence (DNA): TGTGCCAGCAGCGTAGAAGTAGCGGGGAGGGATACGCAGTATTTT. Its translation: CASSVEVAGRDTQYF.

This chain joins TRBV5-4 and TRBJ1-2, with 7 nucleotides matching TRBD1. The V segment lost 4 bases and the J segment 3 bases; nucleotides outside the gene matches: 9. The CDR3 length is 15 residues. Germline V gene data show CDR1 as SGHNT and CDR2 as YYREEE (reference sequence). The CDR3 bases are TGTGCCAGCAGCATCCTAAGGGGGCAGGACTATGGCTACACCTTC. Encoded protein: CASSILRGQDYGYTF. The whole variable domain, filled in from reference TRBV5-4 and TRBJ1-2, reads ETGVTQSPTHLIKTRGQQVTLRCSSQSGHNTVSWYQQALGQGPQFIFQYYREEENGRGNFPPRFSGLQFPNYSSELNVNALELDDSALYLCASSILRGQDYGYTFGSGTRLTVV.

CDR3 nucleotides: TGTGCCAGTAGTATCGTTAGCTCTGGAAACACCATATATTTT. The encoded protein is CASSIVSSGNTIYF. The chain joins TRBV19 to TRBJ1-3, with D unresolved. The CDR3 length is 14 residues. V lost 3 bases and J 0 bases, leaving 6 bases between the germline ends. Germline V gene lookup returns CDR1 LNHDA and CDR2 SQIVND (reference sequence).

The gene calls are TRBV27 and TRBJ1-2; the match to TRBD1 covers 10 bases. Germline V gene lookup returns CDR1 MNHEY and CDR2 SMNVEV (reference sequence). With 4 bases clipped from V and 8 bases from J, the junction kept 7 bases outside the gene matches. This CDR3 has 14 residues. The CDR3 spells CASSWGQGLGGYTF. The CDR3 nucleotides are TGTGCCAGCAGTTGGGGACAGGGGCTCGGCGGCTACACCTTC.

This clone was counted a single time. At the DNA level, this CDR3 is encoded by other sequences in the same sample as well. The J gene is TRBJ2-7, the V gene TRBV14, with D tentatively TRBD2 (5 bases). Germline CDR1 reads SGHDN; CDR2 reads FVKESK. V gave up 0 bases and J gave up 3 bases, with 18 bases separating them. The CDR3 is 17 residues long. CDR3 region: CASSQDWSSSGFYEQYF. The CDR3 DNA reads as TGTGCCAGCAGCCAAGATTGGTCTAGTTCGGGGTTCTACGAGCAGTACTTC. The full variable domain, its missing parts supplied by reference TRBV14 and TRBJ2-7, is EAGVTQFPSHSVIEKGQTVTLRCDPISGHDNLYWYRRVMGKEIKFLLHFVKESKQDESGMPNNRFLAERTGGTYSTLKVQPAELEDSGVYFCASSQDWSSSGFYEQYFGPGTRLTVT.

This clone appeared once. The V gene is TRBV4-1, the J gene TRBJ2-5; tentative D call: TRBD1 (6 bases). CDR1 MGHRA and CDR2 YSYEKL come from the germline V gene. The CDR3 covers 15 residues. Deletions cut 1 base from V and 2 bases from J, with 11 bases between. Here the CDR3 DNA reads TGCGCCAGCAGCCAAGTGGCTAGGGGGCAAGAGACCCAGTACTTC. It specifies CASSQVARGQETQYF.

This clone was seen once. The sample contains more than one DNA sequence encoding this CDR3. The chain's CDR3 is CSATTGTGYTF. Written as DNA, the CDR3 is TGCAGTGCCACGACAGGGACGGGCTACACCTTC. This sequence joins TRBV20-1 and TRBJ1-2, with 7 bases matching TRBD1. The CDR3 has 11 residues. The germline V gene has CDR1 DFQATT and CDR2 SNEGSKA (reference sequence). V shed 6 bases, J shed 8 bases, and the junction held 6 bases outside the gene matches.

In this sample, this clone turned up a few times. The chain couples TRBV6-6 to TRBJ2-5, with 8 bases lining up with TRBD2. The CDR3 spans 16 residues. In germline, CDR1 is MNHNY, CDR2 SVGAGI (reference sequence). V shed 0 bases and J 1 base; nucleotides not matched to a gene: 4. In DNA, the CDR3 is TGTGCCAGCAGTTACTCGCGCGCGGGGGGCCAAGAGACCCAGTACTTC. Amino acids: CASSYSRAGGQETQYF.

This clone was picked up a small number of times. The J gene is TRBJ2-1, the V gene TRBV20-1, with D unclear. Germline values: CDR1 DFQATT, CDR2 SNEGSKA (reference sequence). The CDR3 has 10 residues. V lost 6 bases and J lost 5, with 5 bases in between. Here the CDR3 reads CSAYDNEQFF. The DNA for the CDR3 is TGCAGTGCCTACGACAATGAGCAGTTCTTC.